Listed here is a single T cell receptor beta chain. Preparation of the TCRbeta library used unique molecular identifiers. TCRdb analysed the PCR reads with MiXCR anew, one entry per CDR3 protein. The data hold about half a million distinct CDR3 sequences, with approximately 12% observed a single time. The entry originates in a study of T-cell reconstitution after alpha-beta-depleted transplantation in children. V shed 3 bases and J 0 bases; nucleotides not matched to a gene: 6. Germline V gene data show CDR1 as SGDLS and CDR2 as YYNGEE. The CDR3 is made up of 17 amino acids. Sequenced material: PBMCs from the stem cell graft donor, taken from the stem cell graft. This chain links TRBV9 with TRBJ2-1, with 10 bases fitting TRBD2. The clonotype originates from a human donor who donated a stem cell graft to a child with combined immunodeficiency. The CDR3 protein is CASSASGTSVSYNEQFF. In DNA form, the CDR3 reads TGTGCCAGCAGCGCATCAGGGACTAGCGTCTCCTACAATGAGCAGTTCTTC.